These 16 T cell receptor beta chains came from one sample sequenced in a study of cytomegalovirus exposure and HLA in healthy donors. The PCR employed 60 Vbeta primers together with 13 Jbeta primers. Produced via immunoSEQ multiplex PCR; TCRdb's table is partial and in-frame only. This table holds tens of thousands of clones, approximately 70% found once. The sample taken for sequencing was PBMCs. The receptors shown here come from a woman in her 50s in good health and CMV-seropositive.

Only a few counts were recorded for this clone. The chain employs TRBV7-6 and TRBJ2-1; TRBD1 might be the D (5 bases). This CDR3 region has 16 residues. The V gene lost 0 bases and the J gene lost 4 bases, with 13 bases spanning the gap. Germline CDR1 reads SGHVS; CDR2 reads FNYEAQ. For the CDR3, the DNA is TGTGCCAGCAGCTTAGCGCAAGGGGCAGGGTACAATGAGCAGTTCTTC. Protein product: CASSLAQGAGYNEQFF.

The chain has TRBV7-9 and TRBJ2-3, with D tentatively TRBD2 (7 bases). This CDR3 is 14 amino acids long. Germline values: CDR1 SEHNR, CDR2 FQNEAQ (reference sequence). Trimming took 3 bases from V and 4 from J, leaving 11 bases between them. CDR3 nucleotides: TGTGCCAGCAGCTTTGGGGGGGGCGCAGATACGCAGTATTTT. Amino acid sequence: CASSFGGGADTQYF.

The gene calls are TRBV9 and TRBJ2-1; D unclear. V shed 0 bases and J shed 5 bases, with 6 bases lying between them. Germline V gene data show CDR1 as SGDLS and CDR2 as YYNGEE. The CDR3 has 13 residues. The CDR3 protein is CASSVAPHNEQFF. CDR3 DNA sequence: TGTGCCAGCAGCGTAGCCCCTCACAATGAGCAGTTCTTC. Based on the CDR3 plus reference TRBV9 and TRBJ2-1, the full variable domain is DSGVTQTPKHLITATGQRVTLRCSPRSGDLSVYWYQQSLDQGLQFLIQYYNGEERAKGNILERFSAQQFPDLHSELNLSSLELGDSALYFCASSVAPHNEQFFGPGTRLTVL.

The V gene is TRBV5-6, the J gene TRBJ1-2; TRBD1 agrees at 11 bases. The ends lost 6 bases at V and 8 bases at J; junction bases unmatched: 9. CDR3 length equals 14 residues. The V gene's germline CDR1 is SGHDT and CDR2 YYEEEE. The CDR3 is CASNWDRGFGGYTF. Written as DNA, the CDR3 is TGTGCCAGCAATTGGGACAGGGGGTTCGGCGGCTACACCTTC. The variable domain in full, completed from reference TRBV5-6 and TRBJ1-2, reads DAGVTQSPTHLIKTRGQQVTLRCSPKSGHDTVSWYQQALGQGPQFIFQYYEEEERQRGNFPDRFSGHQFPNYSSELNVNALLLGDSALYLCASNWDRGFGGYTFGSGTRLTVV.

The DNA of the CDR3 is TGTGCCAGCAGCAAAGGAGCTAGCGGGAGGCATCAGCCCCAGCATTTT. It yields the protein CASSKGASGRHQPQHF. The gene calls are TRBV21-1 and TRBJ1-5. TRBV21-1 is labeled a pseudogene. The CDR3 runs to 16 residues.

This chain connects TRBV2 to TRBJ2-1, with 13 bases aligning to TRBD2. Germline CDR1 and CDR2: SNHLY and FYNNEI. The CDR3 has 15 amino acids. J lost 4 bases, V lost 6 bases, and 3 bases had no gene match. CDR3 protein: CASRRLAGGYNEQFF. CDR3 nucleotides: TGTGCCAGCAGGAGACTAGCGGGGGGTTACAATGAGCAGTTCTTC.

A few counts support this clone. This chain connects TRBV7-2 to TRBJ2-5; weak D call: TRBD2 (5 bases). CDR1 is SGHTA and CDR2 is FQGNSA in the germline V gene. V lost 4 bases and J lost 5, with 14 bases in between. The CDR3 totals 14 residues. DNA of the CDR3: TGTGCCAGCAGCTCCGGGGTCTTTCCGGAGACCCAGTACTTC. Residues: CASSSGVFPETQYF.

The rearrangement joins TRBV30 to TRBJ2-7; D perhaps matches TRBD2 (6 bases). The CDR3 runs to 14 residues. Germline CDR1 GTSNPN, CDR2 SVGIG (reference sequence). Trimming removed 1 base at V and 5 bases at J, with 15 bases between. CDR3 in DNA: TGTGCCTGGAGTGGGATCGGGAGTTTCAACGAGCAGTACTTC. Translated, it gives CAWSGIGSFNEQYF.

The chain links TRBV7-8 to TRBJ2-1; possible D gene TRBD2, 5 bases. V was shortened by 5 bases and J by 5 bases, with 10 bases between the two germline ends. The CDR3 has 13 amino acids. Germline V gives CDR1 SGHVS, CDR2 FQNEAQ. CDR3 region: CASSGRRHNEQFF. CDR3 bases: TGTGCCAGCAGCGGAAGGAGGCACAATGAGCAGTTCTTC.

The chain employs TRBV7-6 and TRBJ1-2; D is unclear. This CDR3 contains 13 residues. The germline V and J ends were trimmed by 5 bases and 6 bases, with 13 bases remaining between them. Germline V gene sequence: CDR1 SGHVS, CDR2 FNYEAQ. Here the CDR3 reads CASSLGSGDGYTF. The CDR3, as DNA: TGTGCCAGCAGCCTGGGGAGCGGGGATGGCTACACCTTC.

This chain uses TRBV7-2 with TRBJ2-5; tentative D call: TRBD1 (6 bases). This CDR3 has 14 residues. Germline loops: CDR1 SGHTA, CDR2 FQGNSA. Trimming cost V 4 bases and J 6 bases, with 15 bases left between them. The CDR3 loop is CASSSDSGLKTQYF. As DNA, the CDR3 is TGTGCCAGCAGCTCGGACAGCGGTTTGAAGACCCAGTACTTC.

This rearrangement joins TRBV2 to TRBJ2-3, with TRBD2 matching over 7 bases. This CDR3 has 14 residues. Germline V gene data show CDR1 as SNHLY and CDR2 as FYNNEI. V trimming: 5 bases; J trimming: 2 bases; junction bases outside the gene matches: 4. The CDR3 loop reads CASSQLAHTDTQYF. In nucleotides, the CDR3 is TGTGCCAGCAGTCAACTAGCGCACACAGATACGCAGTATTTT.

This chain joins TRBV5-1 and TRBJ1-2; TRBD1 might be the D (6 bases). Germline V gene sequence: CDR1 SGHRS, CDR2 YFSETQ. The CDR3 is 12 amino acids. V gave up 4 bases and J gave up 6 bases, with 10 bases separating them. CDR3 residues: CASSSDRHGYTF. DNA for the CDR3: TGCGCCAGCAGCAGTGACAGGCATGGCTACACCTTC.

This clone is medium-sized within its sample. V gene TRBV13 combines with J gene TRBJ1-5, with no clear D. V was pared by 5 bases and J by 4 bases, with 6 bases between. This CDR3 is 12 amino acids long. In germline, CDR1 is PRHDT, CDR2 FYEKMQ (reference sequence). CDR3 nucleotides: TGTGCCAGCAGCGAGGGAAATCAGCCCCAGCATTTT. Protein product: CASSEGNQPQHF.

This clone turned up a few times. The chain combines TRBV10-1 with TRBJ2-7; 8 bases agree with TRBD2. CDR1 is WNHNN and CDR2 is SYGVQD in the germline V gene (reference sequence). The CDR3 length is 15 residues. V lost 5 bases and J lost 5; bases outside the gene matches: 11. The CDR3: CASSTEREPWDEQYF. The CDR3 DNA follows: TGCGCCAGCAGTACCGAGCGGGAGCCATGGGACGAGCAGTACTTC.

The chain employs TRBV6-1 and TRBJ2-7, with TRBD1 identical over 7 bases. The CDR3 spans 14 residues. J lost 2 bases, V lost 6 bases, and 7 bases had no gene match. Germline lookup yields CDR1 MNHNS and CDR2 SASEGT. CDR3 bases: TGTGCCAGCAGGACGGGACAGAATACCTACGAGCAGTACTTC. Amino acids: CASRTGQNTYEQYF.